This TCR beta chain was identified in a study of vaccination effects on CD4 cells after COVID-19. Comment on this clone: The antigen is undetermined.

Culture proceeded for approximately nine days, and CD4+ T cells were then isolated. The participants, recipients of two vaccine doses, got either BNT162b2 or mRNA-1273. Germline loops: CDR1 SGHRS, CDR2 YFSETQ. After removal of 0 bases from V and 12 bases from J, the junction contained 16 bases not matched to a gene. CDR3 length: 17 residues. TCRdb's table, derived via immunoSEQ multiplex PCR, lists solely in-frame clones and lacks some. The sample lists about 45,000 clones, just over 70% occurring once. The V and J genes are TRBV5-1 and TRBJ1-1, with 11 bases identical to TRBD1. The material was CD4+ T cells from PBMCs cultured without peptide, obtained after COVID-19 vaccination. The sequence was collected from a human donor who received a COVID-19 vaccine. The CDR3 here is CASSLASGLGTGGISFF. The CDR3 DNA reads TGCGCCAGCAGCTTGGCCTCCGGCCTCGGGACAGGGGGGATATCTTTCTTT.